The 16 T cell receptor beta chains presented below share a single source sample, sequenced in a study of T-cell reconstitution after alpha-beta-depleted transplantation in children. Using unique molecular identifiers, the investigators prepared the TCRbeta library. TCRdb processed the PCR reads anew with MiXCR; each CDR3 protein has one entry. The sample has 200,000 or so distinct CDR3 sequences; about 8.2% are singletons. Sequences were derived from PBMCs, mostly from graft donor cells, sampled 360 days after TCRalphabeta/CD19-depleted stem cell transplant. These receptors were collected from a male patient between 2 and 15 years old who had a stem cell transplant for acute myeloid leukemia, so the T cells may come from the graft donor.

This clonotype was counted ten times or more. V is TRBV4-2 and J is TRBJ2-5; no reliable D call. The germline V gene encodes CDR1 LGHNA and CDR2 YNFKEQ. Trimming removed 3 bases from V and 1 base from J, with 9 bases in between. The CDR3 has 14 residues. CDR3 region: CASSHLGAQETQYF. The CDR3 bases are TGTGCCAGCAGCCACCTCGGAGCCCAAGAGACCCAGTACTTC.

The CDR3 DNA follows: TGTGCCAGCTCCCCGACAGGGCCTTTAAAAAACATTCAGTACTTC. As protein: CASSPTGPLKNIQYF. The chain has TRBV7-2 and TRBJ2-4, with TRBD1 matching 7 bases. Per the germline V gene, CDR1 is SGHTA and CDR2 is FQGNSA. J gave up 4 bases and V 8 bases, and 11 bases lay outside the gene matches. The length of the CDR3 is 15 residues.

This clonotype was counted only a few times. This chain links TRBV5-1 with TRBJ1-1; a possible D gene is TRBD1 (5 bases). The V gene's germline CDR1 is SGHRS and CDR2 YFSETQ. The CDR3 runs 16 residues. V lost 0 bases and J 0 bases, leaving 12 bases between the germline ends. Here the CDR3 reads CASSLGPGTVNTEAFF. The CDR3 DNA reads as TGCGCCAGCAGCTTGGGGCCAGGGACGGTGAACACTGAAGCTTTCTTT.

This clonotype appeared many times. The rearrangement links TRBV25-1 to TRBJ2-1; D possibly corresponds to TRBD1 (5 bases). The CDR3 is 13 residues long. Germline V gene lookup returns CDR1 MGHDK and CDR2 SYGVNS. Trimming removed 5 bases from V and 6 bases from J, with 11 bases in between. The CDR3 region is CASSSAGPNEQFF. The CDR3 DNA is TGTGCCAGCAGTAGTGCAGGGCCCAATGAGCAGTTCTTC.

This clonotype has at least ten counts. The chain is built from TRBV5-1 and TRBJ2-2; 8 bases are shared with TRBD1. The CDR3 runs 14 residues. Per the germline V gene, CDR1 is SGHRS and CDR2 is YFSETQ. Trimming removed 6 bases from V and 5 bases from J; junction bases left unmatched: 6. CDR3 in amino acids: CASTDRERTGELFF. CDR3 bases: TGCGCCAGCACGGACAGGGAGAGGACCGGGGAGCTGTTTTTT.

This clonotype was seen many times. The chain combines TRBV2 with TRBJ2-1; D might be TRBD1 (5 bases). There are 15 residues in the CDR3. Germline V CDR1 and CDR2: SNHLY, FYNNEI. V lost 6 bases, J lost 5 bases, and 17 bases lay in between. CDR3 region: CASSRNPDRDNEQFF. The CDR3 DNA reads TGTGCCAGCAGCAGGAATCCCGACAGAGACAATGAGCAGTTCTTC. The full variable domain, completed using reference TRBV2 and TRBJ2-1, is EPEVTQTPSHQVTQMGQEVILRCVPISNHLYFYWYRQILGQKVEFLVSFYNNEISEKSEIFDDQFSVERPDGSNFTLKIRSTKLEDSAMYFCASSRNPDRDNEQFFGPGTRLTVL.

This clonotype was seen repeatedly, ten times or more. The V gene is TRBV7-9, the J gene TRBJ1-2, with a possible D match to TRBD1 (5 bases). The CDR3 consists of 14 residues. The germline CDR1 and CDR2 sequences are SEHNR and FQNEAQ (reference sequence). Trimming stripped 6 bases from V and 0 bases from J, with 11 bases between. As DNA, the CDR3 is TGTGCCAGCAGACCGACAGATCCTAACTATGGCTACACCTTC. Translating it yields CASRPTDPNYGYTF.

This clonotype was seen only a few times. This sequence joins TRBV15 and TRBJ1-2; possibly TRBD1 for D (5 bases). Germline CDR1 and CDR2: LNHNV and YYDKDF (reference sequence). The CDR3 loop spans 13 amino acids. Trimming took 3 bases from V and 4 from J, leaving 9 bases between them. The CDR3 sequence is CATSSGDRYGYTF. DNA for the CDR3: TGTGCCACCAGCAGTGGGGACCGCTATGGCTACACCTTC.

This chain connects TRBV5-1 to TRBJ1-4; no reliable D call. The length of the CDR3 is 14 residues. Germline CDR1 reads SGHRS; CDR2 reads YFSETQ. V was clipped by 4 bases and J by 6 bases, with 13 bases between them. CDR3 DNA: TGCGCCAGCAGCCTGAGACACGAGCATGAAAAACTGTTTTTT. Its translation is CASSLRHEHEKLFF.

This chain links TRBV7-2 with TRBJ1-2; D gene unclear. This CDR3 has 14 residues. The ends were cut back, 3 bases at V and 3 bases at J, with 11 bases in the middle. CDR1 is SGHTA, CDR2 FQGNSA, per germline. CDR3: CASSLGPGYYGYTF. The CDR3 DNA is TGTGCCAGCAGCTTGGGTCCGGGATACTATGGCTACACCTTC.

Details on this clonotype: Sequence at one end of the junction differs from germline and may be a read error. The rearrangement links TRBV20-1 to TRBJ2-5, with 11 bases aligning to TRBD2. From germline, CDR1 is DFQATT and CDR2 SNEGSKA (reference sequence). This CDR3 region has 16 residues. CDR3 protein: CNAPSLAGGLWETQYF. Written as DNA, the CDR3 is TGCAATGCTCCATCCCTAGCGGGAGGACTGTGGGAGACCCAGTACTTC.

This chain joins TRBV20-1 and TRBJ1-6, with D tentatively TRBD1 (5 bases). CDR3 length equals 11 residues. Germline V gene lookup returns CDR1 DFQATT and CDR2 SNEGSKA (reference sequence). V was trimmed by 7 bases and J by 6 bases, leaving 7 bases between them. Here the CDR3 reads CSGGGNSPLHF. In DNA, the CDR3 is TGCAGTGGGGGGGGTAATTCACCCCTCCACTTT.

This clonotype was seen more than once but under ten times. This sequence joins TRBV7-3 and TRBJ2-1, with 7 positions matching TRBD1. V lost 2 bases to trimming and J lost 6 bases; unmatched junction nucleotides: 1. Germline CDR1 reads SGHTA; CDR2 reads FQGTGA. This CDR3 has 13 amino acids. CDR3 coding DNA: TGTGCCAGCAGCTTATCAGGGGGCAATGAGCAGTTCTTC. It yields the protein CASSLSGGNEQFF. Full variable domain (outside the CDR3, taken from reference TRBV7-3 and TRBJ2-1): GAGVSQTPSNKVTEKGKYVELRCDPISGHTALYWYRQSLGQGPEFLIYFQGTGAADDSGLPNDRFFAVRPEGSVSTLKIQRTERGDSAVYLCASSLSGGNEQFFGPGTRLTVL.

There are many counts of this clonotype. The chain employs TRBV20-1 and TRBJ1-6, with 7 bases lining up with TRBD1. Germline V gives CDR1 DFQATT, CDR2 SNEGSKA (reference sequence). Losses at the gene ends were 5 bases for V and 6 bases for J; bases not matched to a gene: 7. CDR3 length equals 14 residues. CDR3 nucleotides: TGCAGTGCTCAGAACAGGGGCGCTAATTCACCCCTCCACTTT. Translation: CSAQNRGANSPLHF.

This clonotype was counted ten times or more. This sequence joins TRBV29-1 and TRBJ2-5; D is tentatively TRBD1 or TRBD2 (5 bases each). V dropped 2 bases and J dropped 4 bases, with 8 bases sitting between them. The germline V gene encodes CDR1 SQVTM and CDR2 ANQGSEA. CDR3 size: 12 residues. The CDR3: CSVETGGETQYF. For the CDR3, the DNA is TGCAGCGTTGAAACTGGGGGAGAGACCCAGTACTTC.

This clonotype was found a few times. This chain links TRBV10-3 with TRBJ1-1; TRBD1 matches 7 bases. Germline V CDR1 and CDR2: ENHRY, SYGVKD. The CDR3 length is 15 residues. V trimming: 3 bases; J trimming: 0 bases; junction bases outside the gene matches: 4. This CDR3 reads CAISDNRGMNTEAFF. CDR3 sequence (DNA): TGTGCCATCAGTGACAACAGGGGAATGAACACTGAAGCTTTCTTT.